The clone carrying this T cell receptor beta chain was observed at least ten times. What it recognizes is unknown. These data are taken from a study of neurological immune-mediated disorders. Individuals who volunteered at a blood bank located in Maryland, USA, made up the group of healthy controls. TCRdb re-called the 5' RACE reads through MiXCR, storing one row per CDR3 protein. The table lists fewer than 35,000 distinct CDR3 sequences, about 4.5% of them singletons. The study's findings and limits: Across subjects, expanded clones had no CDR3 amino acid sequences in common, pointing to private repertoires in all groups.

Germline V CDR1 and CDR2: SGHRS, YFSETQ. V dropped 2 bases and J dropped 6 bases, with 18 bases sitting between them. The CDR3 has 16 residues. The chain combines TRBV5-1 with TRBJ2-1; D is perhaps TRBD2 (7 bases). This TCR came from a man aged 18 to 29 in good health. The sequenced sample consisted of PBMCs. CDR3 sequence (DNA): TGCGCCAGCAGCTTTACGGCACCGGGGGGCCGCAATGAGCAGTTCTTC. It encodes CASSFTAPGGRNEQFF.